One sample yielded the 13 T cell receptor beta chains listed below, sequenced in a study of response to subunit inactivated influenza vaccine. TCRdb redid the calling of the RT-PCR reads with MiXCR, one entry per CDR3 protein. The sample shows a few hundred thousand distinct CDR3 sequences, roughly 11% of them seen only once. The sequences come from PBMCs from blood, collected 40 to 50 days after vaccination. These receptors all stem from a man in his forties or fifties who received an inactivated influenza vaccine.

This clonotype was seen more than once but under ten times. The chain recombines TRBV20-1 with TRBJ2-3; maybe TRBD2 (7 bases). CDR3 length: 16 amino acids. The germline V and J ends were trimmed by 3 bases and 2 bases, with 18 bases remaining between them. In germline, CDR1 is DFQATT, CDR2 SNEGSKA (reference sequence). CDR3 nucleotide sequence: TGCAGTGCTAGGGTTGGGGGGGGGCTTTTCACAGATACGCAGTATTTT. Amino acid sequence: CSARVGGGLFTDTQYF.

This clonotype was found a few times. The chain joins TRBV6-2 or TRBV6-3 to TRBJ2-5, with 8 bases lining up with TRBD1. Germline V lookup: CDR1 MNHEY, CDR2 SVGEGT. V lost 1 base to trimming and J lost 3 bases; unmatched junction nucleotides: 1. The length of the CDR3 is 14 residues. CDR3 region: CASSYWTGKETQYF. CDR3 in DNA: TGTGCCAGCAGTTACTGGACAGGGAAAGAGACCCAGTACTTC.

This clonotype occurred a few times. This sequence joins TRBV9 and TRBJ2-2; 8 nucleotides line up with TRBD2. Germline V lookup: CDR1 SGDLS, CDR2 YYNGEE. J gave up 7 bases and V 0 bases, and 14 bases lay outside the gene matches. CDR3 length: 18 amino acids. CDR3 DNA: TGTGCCAGCAGCGTAGAGTGGCGGGAGGCCGCCCTGGGCGGGGAGCTGTTTTTT. Translating it yields CASSVEWREAALGGELFF.

This clonotype came up many times. The chain couples TRBV12-3 or TRBV12-4 to TRBJ2-5; D is perhaps TRBD2 (7 bases). V gave up 5 bases and J gave up 9 bases, with 13 bases separating them. The CDR3 length is 12 residues. The CDR3 DNA reads as TGTGCCAGCAGTCCAACAGGGAGGGCCCAGTACTTC. Translated, it gives CASSPTGRAQYF.

This clonotype was detected only a few times. CDR3 protein: CASSFLTAEAFF. The DNA for the CDR3 is TGTGCCAGCAGTTTCCTGACGGCTGAAGCTTTCTTT. The rearrangement links TRBV12-3 or TRBV12-4 to TRBJ1-1; D gene unclear. The V end lost 3 bases, the J end lost 6 bases, and 8 bases lay between the germline ends. This CDR3 is built from 12 residues.

This clonotype was seen a few times. The rearrangement links TRBV5-1 to TRBJ2-7; TRBD2 agrees at 15 bases. V gave up 3 bases and J gave up 4 bases; unmatched junction bases: 5. The germline V gene encodes CDR1 SGHRS and CDR2 YFSETQ. CDR3 size: 16 residues. This CDR3 reads CASSSGLAGGKYEQYF. The CDR3 nucleotides are TGCGCCAGCAGCTCTGGACTAGCGGGGGGGAAGTACGAGCAGTACTTC.

The CDR3 coding sequence is TGCAGTGCTAGTTTGACCTCCTACAATGAGCAGTTCTTC. Amino acid sequence: CSASLTSYNEQFF. The chain is built from TRBV20-1 and TRBJ2-1; D is unresolved. Germline V gene sequence: CDR1 DFQATT, CDR2 SNEGSKA (reference sequence). V shed 3 bases and J shed 0 bases, with 6 bases lying between them. The CDR3 has 13 amino acids.

V is TRBV7-9 and J is TRBJ2-1; 8 bases are shared with TRBD2. The V gene end was trimmed by 3 bases and the J gene end by 7 bases; junction bases not matched to a gene: 11. Per germline, CDR1 SEHNR and CDR2 FQNEAQ (reference sequence). The CDR3 has 16 residues. The CDR3 loop is CASSLDPGLGGNEQFF. DNA of the CDR3: TGTGCCAGCAGCTTGGATCCGGGACTAGGCGGTAATGAGCAGTTCTTC.

The chain links TRBV2 to TRBJ2-7; TRBD2 matches at 16 bases. Germline CDR1 SNHLY, CDR2 FYNNEI. The trim removed 9 bases at V and 0 bases at J, leaving 20 bases unmatched. The CDR3 contains 21 residues. CDR3 DNA: TGTGCCAGTGACTTCGGACAACTCGGGACTAGCGGGAGGGCGATCTCCTACGAGCAGTACTTC. Encoded protein: CASDFGQLGTSGRAISYEQYF.

The V gene is TRBV6-6, the J gene TRBJ1-2; possibly TRBD1 for D (6 bases). CDR3 size: 13 residues. Trimming took 8 bases from V and 5 from J, leaving 15 bases between them. Germline CDR1 MNHNY, CDR2 SVGAGI (reference sequence). The CDR3 DNA follows: TGTGCCAGCGCCCCCCCAGGGGATTATGGCTACACCTTC. Translation: CASAPPGDYGYTF.

The table lists this clonotype with many counts. The chain joins TRBV28 to TRBJ1-5; the D is unclear. This CDR3 has 13 residues. Germline V gives CDR1 MDHEN, CDR2 SYDVKM. V was clipped by 0 bases and J by 11 bases, with 11 bases between them. CDR3 DNA sequence: TGTGCCAGCAGTTTATGGGGTAGAGAGACCCAGCATTTT. This encodes CASSLWGRETQHF. The whole variable domain, remainder taken from reference TRBV28 and TRBJ1-5, is DVKVTQSSRYLVKRTGEKVFLECVQDMDHENMFWYRQDPGLGLRLIYFSYDVKMKEKGDIPEGYSVSREKKERFSLILESASTNQTSMYLCASSLWGRETQHFGDGTRLSIL.

The table lists this clonotype with many counts. The CDR3, as DNA: TGTGCCAGCTCACGGAGTGTGAACACCGGGGAGCTGTTTTTT. Encoded protein: CASSRSVNTGELFF. This rearrangement joins TRBV28 to TRBJ2-2; D ambiguous. Deletions cut 8 bases from V and 1 base from J, with 11 bases between. CDR3 length: 14 residues. CDR1 and CDR2 (germline): MDHEN, SYDVKM.

This clonotype came up many times. V gene TRBV15 combines with J gene TRBJ1-5, with D possibly matching TRBD1 (6 bases). The CDR3 is made up of 17 amino acids. The germline CDR1 and CDR2 sequences are LNHNV and YYDKDF (reference sequence). V was pared by 3 bases and J by 7 bases, with 22 bases between. CDR3 loop: CATSREPSTGQRQPQHF. The CDR3 nucleotides read TGTGCCACCAGCAGGGAACCTAGCACAGGGCAACGACAGCCCCAGCATTTT.